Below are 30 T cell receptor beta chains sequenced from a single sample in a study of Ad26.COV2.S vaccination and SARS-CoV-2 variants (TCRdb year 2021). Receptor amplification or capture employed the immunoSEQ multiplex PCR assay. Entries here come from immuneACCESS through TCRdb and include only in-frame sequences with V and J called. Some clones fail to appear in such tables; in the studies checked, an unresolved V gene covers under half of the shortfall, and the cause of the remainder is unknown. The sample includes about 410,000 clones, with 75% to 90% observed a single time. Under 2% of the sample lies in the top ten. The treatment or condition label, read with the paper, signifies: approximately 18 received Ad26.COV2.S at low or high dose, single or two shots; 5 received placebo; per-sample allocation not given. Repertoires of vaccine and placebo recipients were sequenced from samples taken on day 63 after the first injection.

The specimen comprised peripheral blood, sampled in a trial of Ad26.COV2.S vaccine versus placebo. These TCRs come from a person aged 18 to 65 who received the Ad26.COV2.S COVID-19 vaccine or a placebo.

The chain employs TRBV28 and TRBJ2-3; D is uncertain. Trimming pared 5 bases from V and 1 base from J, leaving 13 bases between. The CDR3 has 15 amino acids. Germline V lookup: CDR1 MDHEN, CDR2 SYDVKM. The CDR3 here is CASSQTVPGTDTQYF. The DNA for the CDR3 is TGTGCCAGCAGTCAAACAGTGCCGGGCACAGATACGCAGTATTTT. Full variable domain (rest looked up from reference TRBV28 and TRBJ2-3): DVKVTQSSRYLVKRTGEKVFLECVQDMDHENMFWYRQDPGLGLRLIYFSYDVKMKEKGDIPEGYSVSREKKERFSLILESASTNQTSMYLCASSQTVPGTDTQYFGPGTRLTVL.

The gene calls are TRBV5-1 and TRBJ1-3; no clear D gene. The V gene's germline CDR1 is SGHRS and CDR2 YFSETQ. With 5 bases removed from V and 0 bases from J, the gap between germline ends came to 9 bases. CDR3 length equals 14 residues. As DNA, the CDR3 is TGCGCCAGCAGTGATGACCTCTCTGGAAACACCATATATTTT. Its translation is CASSDDLSGNTIYF.

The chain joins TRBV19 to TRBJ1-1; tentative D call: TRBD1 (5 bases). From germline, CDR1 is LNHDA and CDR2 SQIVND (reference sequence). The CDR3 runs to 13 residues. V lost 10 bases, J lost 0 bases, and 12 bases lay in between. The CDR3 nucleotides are TGTGCCACCCGAAAGGGGCTGAACACTGAAGCTTTCTTT. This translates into CATRKGLNTEAFF.

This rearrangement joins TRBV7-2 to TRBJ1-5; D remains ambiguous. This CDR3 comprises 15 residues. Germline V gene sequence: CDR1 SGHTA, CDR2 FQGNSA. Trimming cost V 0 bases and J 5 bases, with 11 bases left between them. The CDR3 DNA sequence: TGTGCCAGCAGCTTAGCGCCCGGGATGGATCAGCCCCAGCATTTT. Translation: CASSLAPGMDQPQHF.

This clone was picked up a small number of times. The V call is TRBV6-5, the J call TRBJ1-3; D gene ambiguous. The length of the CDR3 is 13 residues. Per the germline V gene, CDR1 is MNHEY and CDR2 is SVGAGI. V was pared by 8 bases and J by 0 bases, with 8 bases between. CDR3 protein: CASLRFSGNTIYF. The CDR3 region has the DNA TGTGCCAGCTTGCGCTTCTCTGGAAACACCATATATTTT.

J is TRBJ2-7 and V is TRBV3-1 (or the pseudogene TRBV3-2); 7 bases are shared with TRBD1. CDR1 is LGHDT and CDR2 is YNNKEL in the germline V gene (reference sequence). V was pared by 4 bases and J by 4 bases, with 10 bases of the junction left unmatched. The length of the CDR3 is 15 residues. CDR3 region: CASSPTGAFGYEQYF. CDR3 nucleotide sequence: TGTGCCAGCAGCCCCACAGGGGCCTTTGGGTACGAGCAGTACTTC.

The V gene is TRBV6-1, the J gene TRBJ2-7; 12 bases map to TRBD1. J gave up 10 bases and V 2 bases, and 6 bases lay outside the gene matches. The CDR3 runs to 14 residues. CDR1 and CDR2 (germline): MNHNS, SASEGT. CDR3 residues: CASSESGQGARQYF. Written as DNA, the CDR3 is TGTGCCAGCAGTGAATCGGGACAGGGGGCGCGACAGTACTTC.

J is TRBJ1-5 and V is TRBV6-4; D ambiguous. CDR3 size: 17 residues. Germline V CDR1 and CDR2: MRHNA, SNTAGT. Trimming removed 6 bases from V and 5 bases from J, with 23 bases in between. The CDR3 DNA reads TGTGCCAGCAGCTCATACCTCGGGCAGGCGCTTCATCAGCCCCAGCATTTT. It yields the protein CASSSYLGQALHQPQHF.

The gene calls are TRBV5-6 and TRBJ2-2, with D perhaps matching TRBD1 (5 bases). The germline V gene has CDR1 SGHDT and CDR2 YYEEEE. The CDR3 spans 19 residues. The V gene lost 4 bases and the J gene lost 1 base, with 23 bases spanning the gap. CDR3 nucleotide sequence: TGTGCCAGCAGCCCGAGGACATGGCCCTCCCCGATGAACACCGGGGAGCTGTTTTTT. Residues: CASSPRTWPSPMNTGELFF.

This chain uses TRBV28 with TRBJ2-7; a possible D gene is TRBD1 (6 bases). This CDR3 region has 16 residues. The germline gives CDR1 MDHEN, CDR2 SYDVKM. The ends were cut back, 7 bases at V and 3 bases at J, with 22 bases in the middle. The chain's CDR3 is CASTSIRGRIVYEQYF. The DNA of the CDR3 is TGTGCCAGCACCTCGATCAGGGGACGGATAGTCTACGAGCAGTACTTC.

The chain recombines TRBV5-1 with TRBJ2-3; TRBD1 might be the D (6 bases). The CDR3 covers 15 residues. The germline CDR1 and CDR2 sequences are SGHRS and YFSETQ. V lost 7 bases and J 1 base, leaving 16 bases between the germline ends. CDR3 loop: CASCQGSVGTDTQYF. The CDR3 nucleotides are TGCGCCAGCTGCCAGGGGTCTGTCGGCACAGATACGCAGTATTTT.

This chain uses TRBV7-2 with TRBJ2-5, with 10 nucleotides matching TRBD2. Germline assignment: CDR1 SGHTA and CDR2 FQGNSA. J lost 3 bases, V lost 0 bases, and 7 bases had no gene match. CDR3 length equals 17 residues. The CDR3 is CASSLALRLAGEETQYF. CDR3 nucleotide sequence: TGTGCCAGCAGCTTAGCGCTTAGGCTAGCGGGAGAAGAGACCCAGTACTTC. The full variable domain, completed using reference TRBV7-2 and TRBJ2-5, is GAGVSQSPSNKVTEKGKDVELRCDPISGHTALYWYRQSLGQGLEFLIYFQGNSAPDKSGLPSDRFSAERTGGSVSTLTIQRTQQEDSAVYLCASSLALRLAGEETQYFGPGTRLLVL.

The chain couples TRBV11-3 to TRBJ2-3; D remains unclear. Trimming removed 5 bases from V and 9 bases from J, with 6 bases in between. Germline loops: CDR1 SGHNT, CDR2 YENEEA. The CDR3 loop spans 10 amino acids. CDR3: CASSDNTQYF. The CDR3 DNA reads TGTGCCAGCAGCGACAACACGCAGTATTTT.

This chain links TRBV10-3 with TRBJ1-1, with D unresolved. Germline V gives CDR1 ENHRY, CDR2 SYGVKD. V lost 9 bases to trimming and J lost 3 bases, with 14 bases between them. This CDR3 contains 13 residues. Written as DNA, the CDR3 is TGTGCCATGGGCCCGGGGTACGACACTGAAGCTTTCTTT. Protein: CAMGPGYDTEAFF.

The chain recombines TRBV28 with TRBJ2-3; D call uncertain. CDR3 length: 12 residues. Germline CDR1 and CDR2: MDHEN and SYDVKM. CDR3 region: CVSTSSTDTQYF. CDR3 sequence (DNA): TGTGTCTCGACTTCTAGCACAGATACGCAGTATTTT.

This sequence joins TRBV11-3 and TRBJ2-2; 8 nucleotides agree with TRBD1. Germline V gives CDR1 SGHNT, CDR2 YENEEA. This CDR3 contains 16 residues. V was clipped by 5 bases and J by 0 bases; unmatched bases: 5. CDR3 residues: CASSHRGTTNTGELFF. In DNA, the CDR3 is TGTGCCAGCAGCCACAGGGGGACAACGAACACCGGGGAGCTGTTTTTT. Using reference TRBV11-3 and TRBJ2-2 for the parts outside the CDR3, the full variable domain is EAGVVQSPRYKIIEKKQPVAFWCNPISGHNTLYWYLQNLGQGPELLIRYENEEAVDDSQLPKDRFSAERLKGVDSTLKIQPAELGDSAVYLCASSHRGTTNTGELFFGEGSRLTVL.

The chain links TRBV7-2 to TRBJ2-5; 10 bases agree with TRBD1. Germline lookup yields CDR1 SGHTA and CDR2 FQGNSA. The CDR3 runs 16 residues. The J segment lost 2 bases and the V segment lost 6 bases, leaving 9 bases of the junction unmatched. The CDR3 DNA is TGTGCCAGCAGTTCCGGGACAGGGGCTTTTCAAGAGACCCAGTACTTC. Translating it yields CASSSGTGAFQETQYF.

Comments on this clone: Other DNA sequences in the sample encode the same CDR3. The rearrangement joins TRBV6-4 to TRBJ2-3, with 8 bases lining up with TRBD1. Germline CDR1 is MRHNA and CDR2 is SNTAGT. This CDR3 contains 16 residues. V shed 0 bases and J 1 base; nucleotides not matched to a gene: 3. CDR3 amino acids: CASSDSPGQGTDTQYF. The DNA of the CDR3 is TGTGCCAGCAGTGACTCACCGGGACAGGGCACAGATACGCAGTATTTT.

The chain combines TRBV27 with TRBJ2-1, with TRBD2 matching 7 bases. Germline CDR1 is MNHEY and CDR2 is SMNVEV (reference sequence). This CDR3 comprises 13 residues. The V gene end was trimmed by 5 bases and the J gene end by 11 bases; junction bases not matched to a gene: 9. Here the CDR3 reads CASSPSAGRQQFF. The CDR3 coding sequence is TGTGCCAGCAGTCCCTCAGCGGGGCGACAGCAGTTCTTC.

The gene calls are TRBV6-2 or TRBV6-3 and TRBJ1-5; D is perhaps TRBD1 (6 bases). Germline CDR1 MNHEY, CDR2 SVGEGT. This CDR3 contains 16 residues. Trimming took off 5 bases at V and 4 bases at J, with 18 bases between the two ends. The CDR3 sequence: CASSPRGGAANQPQHF. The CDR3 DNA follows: TGTGCCAGCAGTCCCCGGGGGGGGGCGGCGAATCAGCCCCAGCATTTT.

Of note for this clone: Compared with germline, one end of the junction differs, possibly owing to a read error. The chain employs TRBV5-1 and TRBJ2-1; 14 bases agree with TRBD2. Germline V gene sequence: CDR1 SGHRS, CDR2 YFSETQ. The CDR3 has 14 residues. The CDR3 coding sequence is TGCGCCAGCAGCCCCTCCGGGACTAGCGGGAGTGGGGTCTTC. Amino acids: CASSPSGTSGSGVF.

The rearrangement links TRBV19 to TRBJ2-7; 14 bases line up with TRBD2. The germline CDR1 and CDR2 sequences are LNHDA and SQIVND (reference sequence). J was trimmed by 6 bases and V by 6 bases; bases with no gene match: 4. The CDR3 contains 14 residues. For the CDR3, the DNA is TGTGCCAGTAGAAGGACTAGCGGGAGGTTCGAGCAGTACTTC. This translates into CASRRTSGRFEQYF.

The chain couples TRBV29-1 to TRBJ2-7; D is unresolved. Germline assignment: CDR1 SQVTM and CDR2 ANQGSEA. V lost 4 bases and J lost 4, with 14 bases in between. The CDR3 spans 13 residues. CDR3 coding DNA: TGCAGCGTTGCAGTCAGTACCGCTTACGAGCAGTACTTC. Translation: CSVAVSTAYEQYF.

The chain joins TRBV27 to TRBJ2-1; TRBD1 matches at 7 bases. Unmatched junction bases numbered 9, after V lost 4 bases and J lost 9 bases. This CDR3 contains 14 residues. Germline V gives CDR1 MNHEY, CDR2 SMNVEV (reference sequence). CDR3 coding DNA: TGTGCCAGCAGTTCCTACTTACAGGGGACTGAGCAGTTCTTC. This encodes CASSSYLQGTEQFF.

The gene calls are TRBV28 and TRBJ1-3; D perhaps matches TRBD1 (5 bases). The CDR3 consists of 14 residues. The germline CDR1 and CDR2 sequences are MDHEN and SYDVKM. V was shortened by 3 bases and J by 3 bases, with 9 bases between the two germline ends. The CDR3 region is CASSFGGLGNTIYF. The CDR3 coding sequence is TGTGCCAGCAGTTTCGGGGGTCTTGGAAACACCATATATTTT.

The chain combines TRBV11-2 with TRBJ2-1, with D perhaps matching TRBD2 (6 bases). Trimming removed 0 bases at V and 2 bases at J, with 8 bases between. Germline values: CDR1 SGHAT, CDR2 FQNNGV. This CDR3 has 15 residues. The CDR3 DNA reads TGTGCCAGCAGCTTAGAGAGCGGGCCCTACAATGAGCAGTTCTTC. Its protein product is CASSLESGPYNEQFF.

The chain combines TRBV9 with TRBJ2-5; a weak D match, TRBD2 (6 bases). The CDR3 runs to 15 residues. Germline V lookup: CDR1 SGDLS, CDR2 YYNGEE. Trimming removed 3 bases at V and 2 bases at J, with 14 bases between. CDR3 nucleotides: TGTGCCAGCAGCGCGGATGGGACTGAGCAAGAGACCCAGTACTTC. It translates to CASSADGTEQETQYF. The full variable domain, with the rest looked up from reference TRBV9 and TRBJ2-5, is DSGVTQTPKHLITATGQRVTLRCSPRSGDLSVYWYQQSLDQGLQFLIQYYNGEERAKGNILERFSAQQFPDLHSELNLSSLELGDSALYFCASSADGTEQETQYFGPGTRLLVL.

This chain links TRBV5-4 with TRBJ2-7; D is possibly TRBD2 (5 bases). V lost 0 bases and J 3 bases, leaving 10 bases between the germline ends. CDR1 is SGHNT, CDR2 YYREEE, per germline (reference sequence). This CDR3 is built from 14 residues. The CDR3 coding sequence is TGTGCCAGCAGCTTGGGCCAGGCGGGCTACGAGCAGTACTTC. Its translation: CASSLGQAGYEQYF.

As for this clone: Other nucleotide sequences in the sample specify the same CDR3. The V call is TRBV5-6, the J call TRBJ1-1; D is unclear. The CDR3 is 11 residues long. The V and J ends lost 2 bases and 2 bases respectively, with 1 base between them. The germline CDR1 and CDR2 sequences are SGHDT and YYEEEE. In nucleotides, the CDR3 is TGTGCCAGCAGCTTCAACACTGAAGCTTTCTTT. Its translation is CASSFNTEAFF.

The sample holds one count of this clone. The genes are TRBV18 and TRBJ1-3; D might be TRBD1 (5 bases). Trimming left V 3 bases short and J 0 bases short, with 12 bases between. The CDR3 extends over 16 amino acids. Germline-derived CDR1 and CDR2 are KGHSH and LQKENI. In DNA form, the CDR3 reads TGTGCCAGCTCACCGGGGCTGTTGGCCTCTGGAAACACCATATATTTT. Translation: CASSPGLLASGNTIYF.